These T cell receptor beta chains were read from a single sample in a study of T cell responses to AZD1222 COVID-19 vaccine. Clones were read by immunoSEQ multiplex PCR, and TCRdb kept only the in-frame ones, dropping some. In the table there are fewer than 150,000 clones, about 86% of which are singletons. The sequencing used peripheral blood, collected 28 days after the second AZD1222 dose. The receptors stem from an adult who received the AZD1222 COVID-19 vaccine. Both conserved end residues are part of each CDR3. D genes are given only for firm matches. The size field is filled for only some rows; it gives once, few, many or a size class.

d_call | clone_size | j_call | v_call | cdr3_nt | cdr3_aa
- | - | TRBJ1-6 | TRBV9 | TGTGCCAGCAGCGGTCAGGGATGGTATAATTCACCCCTCCACTTT | CASSGQGWYNSPLHF
TRBD2 | once | TRBJ2-1 | TRBV27 | TGTGCCAGCAGTTTCATAGCGGGAGAACGAAAGGATGAGCAGTTCTTC | CASSFIAGERKDEQFF
- | - | TRBJ1-2 | TRBV5-6 | TGTGCCAGCAGCTTGGAGCCGGGGGCAGGGCACCGCCGGGGCTACACCTTC | CASSLEPGAGHRRGYTF
TRBD1 | - | TRBJ1-2 | TRBV28 | TGTGCCAGCAGGCGACAGGGACGGGATGGCTACACCTTC | CASRRQGRDGYTF
- | - | TRBJ2-1 | TRBV18 | TGTGCCAGCTCACCAGCGGACGGGGGTAGGAATGAGCAGTTCTTC | CASSPADGGRNEQFF
- | - | TRBJ1-5 | TRBV27 | TGTGCCAGCAGTTTAAGTAGTAATCAACCCCAGCATTTT | CASSLSSNQPQHF
- | - | TRBJ1-2 | TRBV5-4 | TGTGCCAGCAGCTTGGTATCGGCAGGCGCCCTTAACTATGGCTACACCTTC | CASSLVSAGALNYGYTF
- | few | TRBJ2-5 | TRBV18 | TGTGCCAGCTCACCAAACAGACGTCAAGAGACCCAGTACTTC | CASSPNRRQETQYF
TRBD1 | - | TRBJ1-1 | TRBV6-5 | TGTGCCAGCAGCGTGGGACAGGGGTTCACTGAAGCTTTCTTT | CASSVGQGFTEAFF
- | - | TRBJ2-2 | TRBV5-4 | TGTGCCAGCAGCCAAGGGATCCGCGACACCGGGGAGCTGTTTTTT | CASSQGIRDTGELFF
- | - | TRBJ2-1 | TRBV10-1 | TGCGCCAGCAGTGCTGCAGGGAGCTCCTACAATGAGCAGTTCTTC | CASSAAGSSYNEQFF
- | - | TRBJ1-1 | TRBV10-3 | TGTGCCATCAGTGAGTCAGAAGGACAGATGAACACTGAAGCTTTCTTT | CAISESEGQMNTEAFF
- | - | TRBJ2-3 | TRBV6-4 | TGTGCCAGCAGTGACTCGAGTCGGGGGAGCGCAGATACGCAGTATTTT | CASSDSSRGSADTQYF
- | - | TRBJ2-7 | TRBV3-1/TRBV3-2 | TGTGCCAGCAGCCAAGATAAAGGTCTTCGAGAGCAGTACTTC | CASSQDKGLREQYF
- | - | TRBJ1-1 | TRBV5-8 | TGTGCCAGCAGCTTGGACACTCCGGACAGCACTGAAGCTTTCTTT | CASSLDTPDSTEAFF
TRBD1 | - | TRBJ1-3 | TRBV10-3 | TGTGCCATCAGGGAAGCCGGGACAGCGTTAAGAAACACCATATATTTT | CAIREAGTALRNTIYF
- | - | TRBJ1-5 | TRBV15 | TGTGCCACCAGCGCAACAAGACAGAGCAATCAGCCCCAGCATTTT | CATSATRQSNQPQHF
- | - | TRBJ1-4 | TRBV27 | TGTGCCAGCAGTTCCCACCGGCAGGGGCGGGAAAAACTGTTTTTT | CASSSHRQGREKLFF
- | - | TRBJ2-3 | TRBV19 | TGTGCCAGTAGCCCGGGACTTGGGCAGTATTTT | CASSPGLGQYF
- | few | TRBJ2-7 | TRBV18 | TGTGCCAGCTCACCGGCGGGAAGCACCTACTACGAGCAGTACTTC | CASSPAGSTYYEQYF
TRBD2 | few | TRBJ2-3 | TRBV19 | TGTGCCAGTAGTCCCGGGACTAGCGTTTGGGCAGATACGCAGTATTTT | CASSPGTSVWADTQYF
TRBD2 | - | TRBJ2-5 | TRBV5-1 | TGCGCCAGCAACCACCCAGGCGGGGGAGAGACCCAGTACTTC | CASNHPGGGETQYF
TRBD1 | - | TRBJ1-1 | TRBV9 | TGTGCCAGCAGCTCAGGGGGCGATACTGAAGCTTTCTTT | CASSSGGDTEAFF
- | - | TRBJ2-7 | TRBV7-2 | TGTGCCAGCAGCAAAGACTACTACGAGCAGTACTTC | CASSKDYYEQYF
TRBD1 | few | TRBJ1-1 | TRBV7-8 | TGTGCCAGCAGCCCGAACAGGGGGCGCGGGAAGGGCGCTGAAGCTTTCTTT | CASSPNRGRGKGAEAFF
- | - | TRBJ1-4 | TRBV7-6 | TGTGCCAGCAGCTTATTCCTTTTGCAGGGCGGGGATGAAAAACTGTTTTTT | CASSLFLLQGGDEKLFF
TRBD1 | - | TRBJ2-4 | TRBV18 | TGTGCCAGCTCACCACCAGGGACAGGGAGGGACATTCAGTACTTC | CASSPPGTGRDIQYF
- | - | TRBJ2-5 | TRBV5-8 | TGTGCCAGCAGCTTCATTCTCGAGGTTTCGAAGACCCAGTACTTC | CASSFILEVSKTQYF
TRBD2 | few | TRBJ2-1 | TRBV7-9 | TGTGCCAGCAGCTTAGGGCTAGCGGGAATCAATGAGCAGTTCTTC | CASSLGLAGINEQFF
TRBD2 | - | TRBJ2-1 | TRBV25-1 | TGTGCCAGCAGTCTCTGGGCGGGAGGGGTCTACAATGAGCAGTTCTTC | CASSLWAGGVYNEQFF
- | few | TRBJ2-1 | TRBV9 | TGTGCCAGCAGCGTAGATTGGAACGGAATGGATGAGCAGTTCTTC | CASSVDWNGMDEQFF
- | - | TRBJ1-2 | TRBV15 | TGTGCCACCAGCAGTTCAGGGGCTGGCTACACCTTC | CATSSSGAGYTF
TRBD2 | once | TRBJ2-5 | TRBV5-1 | TGCGCCAGCAGCCTAGCGGGGGACCAAGAGACCCAGTACTTC | CASSLAGDQETQYF
- | - | TRBJ1-2 | TRBV5-1 | TGCGCCAGCAGCTTGGATTTTGGGGGCGCCTATGGCTACACCTTC | CASSLDFGGAYGYTF
TRBD2 | - | TRBJ2-1 | TRBV10-3 | TGTGCCATCAGTGAATCTATTGGACTAGCGGGAAATGAGCAGTTCTTC | CAISESIGLAGNEQFF
TRBD2 | - | TRBJ2-7 | TRBV14 | TGTGCCAGCAGCCCCCGTCAGGGGCTAGCGGGAGCCTACGAGCAGTACTTC | CASSPRQGLAGAYEQYF
- | - | TRBJ2-7 | TRBV6-5 | TGTGCCAGCAGTTATTCCGACCTCAGCTCCTACGAGCAGTACTTC | CASSYSDLSSYEQYF
- | - | TRBJ1-2 | TRBV5-1 | TGCGCCAGCAGCGAAGGACAGCTCTATGGCTACACCTTC | CASSEGQLYGYTF
TRBD2 | - | TRBJ2-1 | TRBV5-4 | TGTGCCAGCAGCTTATCTAGCGGGAGGTACAATGAGCAGTTCTTC | CASSLSSGRYNEQFF
- | - | TRBJ1-3 | TRBV10-3 | TGTGCCATCAGTGAGTCTCTCGGGAAGGAGACCCGATCTGGAAACACCATATATTTT | CAISESLGKETRSGNTIYF
TRBD2 | - | TRBJ2-3 | TRBV24-1 | TGTGCCTCCGGACCAGCGGGGGGGGGCACAGATACGCAGTATTTT | CASGPAGGGTDTQYF
- | - | TRBJ2-2 | TRBV10-3 | TGTGCCATCAGTGAGAGGACATATTTATTGCCCGGGGAGCTGTTTTTT | CAISERTYLLPGELFF
- | - | TRBJ1-3 | TRBV7-9 | TGTGCCAGCAGCTCATATCGCGACAGCGGAAACACCATATATTTT | CASSSYRDSGNTIYF
- | once | TRBJ1-1 | TRBV4-3 | TGCGCCAGCAGCCAAGATCCAACCGGGACCGTAGAAGCTTTCTTT | CASSQDPTGTVEAFF
- | few | TRBJ2-1 | TRBV6-4 | TGTGCCAGCAGTGAGAGGGCACCGAGCGAGCAGTTCTTC | CASSERAPSEQFF
- | - | TRBJ1-1 | TRBV6-1 | TGTGCCAGCACCTCCGGGGTCACTGAAGCTTTCTTT | CASTSGVTEAFF
TRBD2 | once | TRBJ2-3 | TRBV30 | TGTGCTTCGACTAGCGGGGCCGCAGATACGCAGTATTTT | CASTSGAADTQYF
- | once | TRBJ2-7 | TRBV5-1 | TGCGCCAGCAGCTTGGGGATAGGGACTGCTAGCTACGAGCAGTACTTC | CASSLGIGTASYEQYF
TRBD2 | - | TRBJ2-3 | TRBV3-1/TRBV3-2 | TGTGCCAGCAGCCAATTATTTAGCGGGGGGCACAGCACAGATACGCAGTATTTT | CASSQLFSGGHSTDTQYF
TRBD1 | - | TRBJ1-5 | TRBV4-2 | TGTGCCAGCAGCACGACAGGGGGCGGGCATCAGCCCCAGCATTTT | CASSTTGGGHQPQHF
TRBD1 | - | TRBJ2-7 | TRBV2 | TGTGCCAGCAGAGAAAGACAGGGTAGGTCCTACGAGCAGTACTTC | CASRERQGRSYEQYF
TRBD1 | - | TRBJ1-2 | TRBV7-6 | TGTGCCAGCAGCTTAGGACAGGGGGCTAACTATGGCTACACCTTC | CASSLGQGANYGYTF